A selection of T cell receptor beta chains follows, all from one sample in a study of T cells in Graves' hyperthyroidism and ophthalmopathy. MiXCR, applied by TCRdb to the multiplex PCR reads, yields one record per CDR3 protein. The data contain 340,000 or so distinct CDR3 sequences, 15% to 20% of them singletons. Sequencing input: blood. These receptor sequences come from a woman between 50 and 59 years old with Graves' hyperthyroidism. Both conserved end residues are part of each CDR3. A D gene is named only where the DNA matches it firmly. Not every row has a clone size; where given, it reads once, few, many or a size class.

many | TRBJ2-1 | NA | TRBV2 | CASSGKTEKTNEQFF | TGTGCCAGCAGTGGTAAGACAGAGAAGACCAATGAGCAGTTCTTC
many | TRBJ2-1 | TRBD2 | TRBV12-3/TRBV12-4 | CASSLEGGLANNEQFF | TGTGCCAGCAGTTTAGAGGGGGGACTAGCAAACAATGAGCAGTTCTTC
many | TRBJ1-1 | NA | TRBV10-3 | CAISEMNTEAFF | TGTGCCATCAGTGAAATGAACACTGAAGCTTTCTTT
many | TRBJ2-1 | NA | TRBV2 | CASSDTSYNEQFF | TGTGCCAGCAGTGACACCTCCTACAATGAGCAGTTCTTC
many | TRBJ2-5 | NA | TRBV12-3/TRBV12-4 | CASSKEGLTQETQYF | TGTGCCAGCAGTAAAGAGGGCCTGACCCAAGAGACCCAGTACTTC
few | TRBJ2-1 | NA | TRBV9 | CASSPGASLPVEQFF | TGTGCCAGCAGCCCTGGGGCTAGCCTCCCTGTGGAGCAGTTCTTC
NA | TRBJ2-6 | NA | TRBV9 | CASSTGTANVLTF | TGTGCCAGCAGCACCGGGACAGCCAACGTCCTGACTTTC
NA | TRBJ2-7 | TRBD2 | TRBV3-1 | CASSSPSGSSYEQYF | TGTGCCAGCAGCTCCCCAAGCGGGAGCTCCTACGAGCAGTACTTC
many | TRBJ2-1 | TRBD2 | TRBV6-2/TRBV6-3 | CASSSPQREGHDEQFF | TGTGCCAGCAGTTCGCCCCAGCGGGAGGGCCACGATGAGCAGTTCTTC
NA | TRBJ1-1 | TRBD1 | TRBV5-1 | CASSPRDSMNTEAFF | TGCGCCAGCAGCCCTCGGGACAGCATGAACACTGAAGCTTTCTTT